The next 14 T cell receptor beta chains were all read from a single sample in a study of molecular identifiers for immune sequencing clone quantification. Each CDR3 protein is one row after TCRdb ran MiXCR on the PCR reads. The table includes approximately 500,000 distinct CDR3 sequences, roughly 25% detected once. Sequencing used naive CD8+ T cells from blood, with Jurkat cell RNA spiked in. The subset here: FACS-sorted CD8+CD4-CCR7+CD45RA+ naive T cells. Source of these receptors: a human donor in good health. Some libraries in this study had Jurkat cell RNA spiked in.

This clonotype was seen more than once but under ten times. V is TRBV20-1 and J is TRBJ2-1; a possible D gene is TRBD2 (6 bases). The CDR3 runs to 14 residues. Germline V gene lookup returns CDR1 DFQATT and CDR2 SNEGSKA (reference sequence). V was cut by 5 bases and J by 3 bases, with 14 bases left in between. CDR3 bases: TGCAGTGCTGTACTGACGGGGGTCTACAATGAGCAGTTCTTC. It yields the protein CSAVLTGVYNEQFF.

As to this clonotype: The CDR3 ends on some other residue instead of the conserved phenylalanine or tryptophan, so this is likely a read error. The chain is built from TRBV6-2 or TRBV6-3 and TRBJ2-5, with 8 bases fitting TRBD1. After removal of 5 bases from V and 0 bases from J, the junction contained 5 bases not matched to a gene. Germline CDR1 reads MNHEY; CDR2 reads SVGEGT. The CDR3 length is 15 residues. CDR3 residues: CASSPTGGYQETQYY. In DNA form, the CDR3 reads TGTGCCAGCAGTCCAACAGGGGGGTACCAAGAGACCCAGTACTAC.

On this clonotype itself: Just one base apart from a much larger clone, this may be a read error. This sequence joins TRBV9 and TRBJ2-2, with TRBD2 identical over 11 bases. The germline gives CDR1 SGDLS, CDR2 YYNGEE. J gave up 1 base and V 3 bases, and 8 bases lay outside the gene matches. This CDR3 region has 18 residues. The CDR3 protein is CASSGGLAVGMNTGELFF. In nucleotides, the CDR3 is TGTGCCAGCAGCGGGGGACTAGCGGTAGGGATGAACACCGGGGAGCTGTTTTTT.

V and J are TRBV11-2 and TRBJ2-3; 7 bases are shared with TRBD2. Germline loops: CDR1 SGHAT, CDR2 FQNNGV. The CDR3 length is 16 residues. V dropped 3 bases and J dropped 2; count of bases not matched to a gene: 8. CDR3 amino acids: CASSFYSAGDTDTQYF. Written as DNA, the CDR3 is TGTGCCAGCAGCTTTTATTCCGCGGGAGACACAGATACGCAGTATTTT.

This clonotype showed up many times. The V call is TRBV20-1, the J call TRBJ2-7; D perhaps matches TRBD1 (6 bases). The CDR3 length is 13 residues. Trimming stripped 4 bases from V and 3 bases from J, with 13 bases between. Germline V CDR1 and CDR2: DFQATT, SNEGSKA (reference sequence). This chain's CDR3 is CSATGTTNYEQYF. The CDR3 DNA sequence: TGCAGTGCTACAGGGACAACCAACTACGAGCAGTACTTC.

J is TRBJ1-5 and V is TRBV28; D uncertain. V shed 3 bases and J shed 0 bases, with 12 bases lying between them. Germline loops: CDR1 MDHEN, CDR2 SYDVKM. The CDR3 loop spans 16 amino acids. The CDR3 nucleotides read TGTGCCAGCAGTTTCTTGGTCCCGACTAGCAATCAGCCCCAGCATTTT. Its translation is CASSFLVPTSNQPQHF.

This clonotype occurred a few times. The rearrangement uses TRBV19 and TRBJ2-5, with unresolved D. This CDR3 spans 15 amino acids. Germline V gives CDR1 LNHDA, CDR2 SQIVND (reference sequence). Trimming removed 2 bases from V and 3 bases from J, with 13 bases in between. CDR3 residues: CASSIWASSEETQYF. CDR3 nucleotide sequence: TGTGCCAGTAGTATATGGGCGAGCAGTGAAGAGACCCAGTACTTC.

This clonotype was recorded many times. V gene TRBV29-1 combines with J gene TRBJ1-2, with D uncertain. The CDR3 contains 12 residues. The V gene lost 2 bases and the J gene lost 2 bases, with 6 bases spanning the gap. Germline-derived CDR1 and CDR2 are SQVTM and ANQGSEA. For the CDR3, the DNA is TGCAGCGTTGAAACAGAGAACTATGGCTACACCTTC. Its translation: CSVETENYGYTF.

DNA for the CDR3: TGTGCCAGCCGCATCGGGGGCTCAGGATTCCAGCCCCAGCATTTT. It specifies CASRIGGSGFQPQHF. V gene TRBV7-2 combines with J gene TRBJ1-5, with D possibly matching TRBD1 (6 bases). The V gene lost 8 bases and the J gene lost 7 bases, with 21 bases spanning the gap. Germline lookup yields CDR1 SGHTA and CDR2 FQGNSA. The CDR3 spans 15 residues.

Worth noting for this clonotype: At one end the junction does not follow the germline gene, possibly because of a read error. The chain uses TRBV4-1 and TRBJ2-2; D ambiguous. This CDR3 has 16 residues. Germline values: CDR1 MGHRA, CDR2 YSYEKL. CDR3 residues: CACSQEVGANTGELFF. The CDR3 nucleotides are TGCGCCTGCAGCCAAGAAGTCGGAGCGAACACCGGGGAGCTGTTTTTT.

V and J are TRBV7-6 and TRBJ1-1; D possibly corresponds to TRBD1 (6 bases). Germline CDR1 SGHVS, CDR2 FNYEAQ. V dropped 9 bases and J dropped 1 base, with 12 bases sitting between them. The CDR3 is 13 residues long. As DNA, the CDR3 is TGTGCCAGGAGGACAGAAAAGAACACTGAAGCTTTCTTT. It translates to CARRTEKNTEAFF.

The chain is built from TRBV9 and TRBJ2-3; TRBD2 agrees at 11 bases. The V and J ends lost 3 bases and 2 bases, in that order; junction bases with no gene match: 5. Germline V lookup: CDR1 SGDLS, CDR2 YYNGEE. The CDR3 totals 16 residues. As DNA, the CDR3 is TGTGCCAGCAGCGAACTAGCGGGGGCCTACACAGATACGCAGTATTTT. It yields the protein CASSELAGAYTDTQYF.

This clonotype was seen ten or more times. The CDR3 loop is CASRVPPTLYEQYF. The CDR3 nucleotides read TGTGCCAGCCGTGTACCGCCAACCCTCTACGAGCAGTACTTC. The gene calls are TRBV7-2 and TRBJ2-7; D is unclear. CDR3 size: 14 residues. Deletions cut 8 bases from V and 3 bases from J, with 17 bases between. CDR1 and CDR2 from the germline V gene are SGHTA and FQGNSA.

V and J are TRBV7-8 and TRBJ2-2, with a tentative D call TRBD2 (7 bases). This CDR3 has 17 amino acids. V lost 5 bases and J 4 bases, leaving 20 bases between the germline ends. Germline CDR1 and CDR2: SGHVS and FQNEAQ. CDR3 protein: CASSPMRGGLSTGELFF. The CDR3 bases are TGTGCCAGCAGCCCGATGAGGGGGGGGCTTAGCACCGGGGAGCTGTTTTTT.